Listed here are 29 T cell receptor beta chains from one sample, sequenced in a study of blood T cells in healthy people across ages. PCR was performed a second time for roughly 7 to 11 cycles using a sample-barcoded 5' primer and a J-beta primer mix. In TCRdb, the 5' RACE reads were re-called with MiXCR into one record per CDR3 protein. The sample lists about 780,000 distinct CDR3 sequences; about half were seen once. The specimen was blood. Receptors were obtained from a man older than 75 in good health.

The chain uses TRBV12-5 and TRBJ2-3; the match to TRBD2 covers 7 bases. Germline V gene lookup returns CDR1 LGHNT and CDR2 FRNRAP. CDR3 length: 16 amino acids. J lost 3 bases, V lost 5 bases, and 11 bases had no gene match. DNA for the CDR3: TGTGCTAGTGGTCCCTGGATGGGCGGGAGAACAGATACGCAGTATTTT. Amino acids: CASGPWMGGRTDTQYF.

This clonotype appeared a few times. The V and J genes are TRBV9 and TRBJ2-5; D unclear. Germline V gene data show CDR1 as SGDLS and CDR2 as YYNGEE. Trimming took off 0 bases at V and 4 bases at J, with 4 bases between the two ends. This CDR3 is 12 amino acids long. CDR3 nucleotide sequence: TGTGCCAGCAGCGTAGTTGGAGAGACCCAGTACTTC. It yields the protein CASSVVGETQYF.

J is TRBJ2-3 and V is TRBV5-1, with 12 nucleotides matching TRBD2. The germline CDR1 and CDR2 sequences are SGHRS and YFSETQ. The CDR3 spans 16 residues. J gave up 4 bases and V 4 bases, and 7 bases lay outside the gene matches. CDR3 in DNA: TGCGCCAGCAGCATCGGACTAGCGGGATTGGCAGATACGCAGTATTTT. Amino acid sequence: CASSIGLAGLADTQYF.

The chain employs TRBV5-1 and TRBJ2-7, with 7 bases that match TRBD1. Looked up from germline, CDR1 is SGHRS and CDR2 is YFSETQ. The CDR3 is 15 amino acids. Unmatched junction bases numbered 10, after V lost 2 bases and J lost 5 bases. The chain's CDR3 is CASSFEGQSIDEQYF. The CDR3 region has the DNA TGCGCCAGCAGCTTTGAGGGACAGTCGATTGACGAGCAGTACTTC.

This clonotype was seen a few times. The chain's CDR3 is CASSPSEWAGEPDTQYF. The DNA for the CDR3 is TGTGCCAGCAGCCCCTCCGAGTGGGCGGGAGAGCCTGATACGCAGTATTTT. J is TRBJ2-3 and V is TRBV3-1; 7 bases match TRBD2. The CDR3 loop spans 17 amino acids. Trimming at V came to 4 bases and at J to 6 bases, leaving 16 bases not matched to a gene. Germline V gene lookup returns CDR1 LGHDT and CDR2 YNNKEL (reference sequence).

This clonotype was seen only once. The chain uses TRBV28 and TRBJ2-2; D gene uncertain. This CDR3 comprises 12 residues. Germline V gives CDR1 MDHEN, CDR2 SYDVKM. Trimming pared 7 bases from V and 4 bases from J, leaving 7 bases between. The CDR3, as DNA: TGTGCCAGCAAAGTCGGCACCGGGGAGCTGTTTTTT. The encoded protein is CASKVGTGELFF.

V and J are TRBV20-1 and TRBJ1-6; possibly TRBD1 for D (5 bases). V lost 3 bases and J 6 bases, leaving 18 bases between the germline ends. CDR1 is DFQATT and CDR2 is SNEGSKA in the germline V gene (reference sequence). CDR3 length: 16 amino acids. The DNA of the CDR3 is TGCAGTGCTAGCCTAAGTGGGACGGGCCGTAATTCACCCCTCCACTTT. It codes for CSASLSGTGRNSPLHF.

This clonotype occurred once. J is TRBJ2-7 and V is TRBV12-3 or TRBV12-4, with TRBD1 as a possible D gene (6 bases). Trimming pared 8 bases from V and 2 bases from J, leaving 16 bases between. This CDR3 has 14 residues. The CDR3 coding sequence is TGTGCCAGCTCTAAAGGGGACAAGACCTACGAGCAGTACTTC. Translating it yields CASSKGDKTYEQYF.

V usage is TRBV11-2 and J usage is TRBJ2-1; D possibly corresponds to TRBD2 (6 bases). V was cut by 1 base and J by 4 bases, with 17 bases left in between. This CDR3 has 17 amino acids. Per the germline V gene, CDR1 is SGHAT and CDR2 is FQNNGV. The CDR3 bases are TGTGCCAGCAGCTTAGCAGTGAGCGGGCCCCCTTACAATGAGCAGTTCTTC. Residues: CASSLAVSGPPYNEQFF.

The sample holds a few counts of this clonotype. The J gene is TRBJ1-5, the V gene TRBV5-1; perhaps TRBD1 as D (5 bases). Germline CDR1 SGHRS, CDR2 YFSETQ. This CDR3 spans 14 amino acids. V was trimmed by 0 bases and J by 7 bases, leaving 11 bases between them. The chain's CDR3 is CASSLDRGGQPQHF. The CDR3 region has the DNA TGCGCCAGCAGCTTGGATAGGGGAGGGCAGCCCCAGCATTTT.

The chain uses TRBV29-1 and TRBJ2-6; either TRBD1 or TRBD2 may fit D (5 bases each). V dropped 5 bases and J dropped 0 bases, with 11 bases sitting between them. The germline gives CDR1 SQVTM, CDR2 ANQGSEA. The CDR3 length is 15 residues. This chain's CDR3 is CSVRDGASGANVLTF. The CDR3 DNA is TGCAGCGTTAGGGACGGAGCCTCTGGGGCCAACGTCCTGACTTTC.

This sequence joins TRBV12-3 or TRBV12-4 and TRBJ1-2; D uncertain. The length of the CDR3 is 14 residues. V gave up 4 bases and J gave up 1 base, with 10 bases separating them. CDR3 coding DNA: TGTGCCAGCAGTTCAACAGATTTTAACTATGGCTACACCTTC. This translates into CASSSTDFNYGYTF.

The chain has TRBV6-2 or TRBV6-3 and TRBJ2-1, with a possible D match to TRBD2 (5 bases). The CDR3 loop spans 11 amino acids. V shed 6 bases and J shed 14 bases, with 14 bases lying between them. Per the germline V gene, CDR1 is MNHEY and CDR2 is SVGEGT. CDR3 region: CASRAVSGEFF. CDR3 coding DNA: TGTGCCAGCAGAGCAGTATCCGGGGAGTTCTTC.

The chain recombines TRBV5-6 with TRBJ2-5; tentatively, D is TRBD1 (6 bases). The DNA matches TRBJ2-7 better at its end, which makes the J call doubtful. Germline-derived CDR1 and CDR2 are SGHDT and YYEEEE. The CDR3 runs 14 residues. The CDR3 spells CASSLGQPFYEQYF. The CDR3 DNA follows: TGTGCCAGCAGCTTAGGACAGCCTTTCTACGAGCAGTACTTC.

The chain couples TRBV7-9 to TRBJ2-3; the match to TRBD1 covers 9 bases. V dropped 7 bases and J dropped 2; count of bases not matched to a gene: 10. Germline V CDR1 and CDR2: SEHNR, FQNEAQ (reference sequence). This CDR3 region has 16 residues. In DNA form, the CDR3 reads TGTGCCAGCACCAAATACAGGGGGCGGAACACAGATACGCAGTATTTT. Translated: CASTKYRGRNTDTQYF.

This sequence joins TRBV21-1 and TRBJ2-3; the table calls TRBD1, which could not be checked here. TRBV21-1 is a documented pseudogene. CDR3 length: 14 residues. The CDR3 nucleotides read TGTGCCAACCTCCTAGATCAGGGGTTGAATACGCAGTATTTT. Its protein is CANLLDQGLNTQYF.

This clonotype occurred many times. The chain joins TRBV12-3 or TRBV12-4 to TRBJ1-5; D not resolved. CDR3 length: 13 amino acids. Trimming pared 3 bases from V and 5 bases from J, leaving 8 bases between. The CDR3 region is CASSFEGDQPQHF. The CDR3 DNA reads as TGTGCCAGCAGTTTCGAGGGTGATCAGCCCCAGCATTTT.

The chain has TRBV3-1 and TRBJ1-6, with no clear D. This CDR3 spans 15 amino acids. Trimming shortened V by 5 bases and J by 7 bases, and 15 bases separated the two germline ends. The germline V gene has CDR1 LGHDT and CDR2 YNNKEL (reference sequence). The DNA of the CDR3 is TGTGCCAGCAGCAATGGACGGCCAGAGAATTCACCCCTCCACTTT. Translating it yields CASSNGRPENSPLHF.

The CDR3 DNA reads TGTGCCAGCAGTGACGGACAGGGGACGGAGACCCAGTACTTC. This encodes CASSDGQGTETQYF. This sequence joins TRBV2 and TRBJ2-5; 9 nucleotides match TRBD1. The CDR3 has 14 residues. V shed 3 bases, J shed 5 bases, and the junction held 4 bases outside the gene matches. CDR1 and CDR2 (germline): SNHLY, FYNNEI.

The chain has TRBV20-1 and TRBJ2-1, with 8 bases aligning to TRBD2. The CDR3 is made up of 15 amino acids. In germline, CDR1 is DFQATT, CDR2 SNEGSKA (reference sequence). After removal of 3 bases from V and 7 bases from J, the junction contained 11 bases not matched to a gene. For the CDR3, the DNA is TGCAGTGCTAGTCGTCTGGCGGGAGGTGGTAATGAGCAGTTCTTC. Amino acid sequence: CSASRLAGGGNEQFF.

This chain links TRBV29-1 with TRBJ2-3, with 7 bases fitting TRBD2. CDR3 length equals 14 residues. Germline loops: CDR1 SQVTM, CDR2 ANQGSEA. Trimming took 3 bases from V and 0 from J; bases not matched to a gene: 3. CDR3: CSVDISGSTDTQYF. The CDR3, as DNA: TGCAGCGTTGATATTAGCGGGAGCACAGATACGCAGTATTTT.

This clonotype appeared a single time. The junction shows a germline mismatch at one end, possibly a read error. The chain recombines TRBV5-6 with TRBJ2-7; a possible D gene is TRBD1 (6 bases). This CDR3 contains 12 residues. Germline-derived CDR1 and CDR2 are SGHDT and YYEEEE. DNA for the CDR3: TGTGCCATCAGCCTCCCACAGGGCGAGCAGTACTTC. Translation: CAISLPQGEQYF.

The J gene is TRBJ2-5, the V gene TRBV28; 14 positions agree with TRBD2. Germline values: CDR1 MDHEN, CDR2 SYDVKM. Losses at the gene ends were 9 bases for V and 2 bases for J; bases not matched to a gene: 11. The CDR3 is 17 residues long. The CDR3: CASSGRTSGRYQETQYF. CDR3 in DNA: TGTGCCAGTTCGGGGAGGACTAGCGGGAGGTATCAAGAGACCCAGTACTTC.

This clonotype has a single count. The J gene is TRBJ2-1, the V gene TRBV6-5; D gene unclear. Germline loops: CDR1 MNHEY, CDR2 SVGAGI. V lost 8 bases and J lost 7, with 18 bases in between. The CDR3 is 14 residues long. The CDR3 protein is CASSAANLLNEQFF. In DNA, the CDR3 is TGTGCCAGCTCTGCGGCTAACTTGCTAAATGAGCAGTTCTTC.

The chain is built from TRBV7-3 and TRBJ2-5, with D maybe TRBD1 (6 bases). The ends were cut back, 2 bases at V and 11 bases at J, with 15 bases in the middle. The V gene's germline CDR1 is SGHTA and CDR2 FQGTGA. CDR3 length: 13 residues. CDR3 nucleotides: TGTGCCAGCAGCTTATCCTCCAACAGGGAGCAGTACTTC. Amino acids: CASSLSSNREQYF.

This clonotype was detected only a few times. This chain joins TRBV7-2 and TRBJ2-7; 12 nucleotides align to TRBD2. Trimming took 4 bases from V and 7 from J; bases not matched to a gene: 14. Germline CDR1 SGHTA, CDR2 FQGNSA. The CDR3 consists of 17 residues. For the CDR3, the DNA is TGTGCCAGCAGCTCCGGACTAGCGGGACCTACGTCTCATGAGCAGTACTTC. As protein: CASSSGLAGPTSHEQYF.

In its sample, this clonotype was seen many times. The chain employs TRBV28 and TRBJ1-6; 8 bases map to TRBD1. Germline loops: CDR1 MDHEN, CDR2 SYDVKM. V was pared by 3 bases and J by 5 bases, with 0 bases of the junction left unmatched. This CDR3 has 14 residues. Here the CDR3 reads CASSLTGDNSPLHF. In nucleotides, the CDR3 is TGTGCCAGCAGTTTGACAGGGGATAATTCACCCCTCCACTTT.

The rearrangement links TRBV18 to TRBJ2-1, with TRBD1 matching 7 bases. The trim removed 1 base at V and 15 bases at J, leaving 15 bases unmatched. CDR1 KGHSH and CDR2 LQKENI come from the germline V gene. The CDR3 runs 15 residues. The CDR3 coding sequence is TGTGCCAGCTCACCACGGGACAGCTTGGCCCAAGGACTGTTCTTC. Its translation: CASSPRDSLAQGLFF.

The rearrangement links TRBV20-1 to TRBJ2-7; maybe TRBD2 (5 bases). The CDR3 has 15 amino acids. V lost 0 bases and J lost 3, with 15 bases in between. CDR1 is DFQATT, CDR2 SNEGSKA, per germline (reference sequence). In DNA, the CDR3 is TGCAGTGCTAGAGATACGGCGAAGAGGGTCTACGAGCAGTACTTC. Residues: CSARDTAKRVYEQYF.